A selection of T cell receptor beta chains follows, all from one sample in a study of shared clonotypes between healthy human individuals. Generated by immunoSEQ multiplex PCR, the TCRdb table keeps only in-frame clones and is missing some. The sample gives 550,000 to 600,000 clones, roughly 72% of which show up once; 9.5% to 15% is in the top ten. The sample comprised PBMCs. The receptors shown here come from a woman aged 40-49 years in good health. Some clones in this sample may be carry-over from other donors' samples. Both conserved end residues are part of each CDR3. Fields, in order: D gene, clone size, V gene, J gene, CDR3 protein, CDR3 DNA. The D gene is left open where the match is weak. The size entry is marked missing in some rows and otherwise reads once, few, many or a size class.

TRBD2	NA	TRBV5-1	TRBJ2-1	CASSKLAGENNEQFF	TGCGCCAGCAGCAAGCTAGCGGGAGAGAATAATGAGCAGTTCTTC
TRBD2	NA	TRBV27	TRBJ2-1	CASSFGTSGRAVREQFF	TGTGCCAGCAGTTTCGGGACTAGCGGGAGGGCCGTGCGGGAGCAGTTCTTC
NA	NA	TRBV7-2	TRBJ2-7	CASSSRDGSYEQYF	TGTGCCAGCAGTTCCCGGGACGGCTCCTACGAGCAGTACTTC
NA	NA	TRBV11-3	TRBJ2-5	CASSFGRGSHETQYF	TGTGCCAGCAGCTTTGGCAGGGGCTCTCATGAGACCCAGTACTTC
TRBD2	NA	TRBV25-1	TRBJ2-5	CANHPEVSGKETQYF	TGTGCCAACCACCCTGAAGTGAGCGGGAAGGAGACCCAGTACTTC
TRBD1	few	TRBV6-1	TRBJ2-4	CANGDRAENIQYF	TGTGCCAACGGGGACAGGGCTGAAAACATTCAGTACTTC
TRBD1	NA	TRBV15	TRBJ1-5	CATSRRQGYSNQPQHF	TGTGCCACCAGCAGACGACAGGGGTATAGCAATCAGCCCCAGCATTTT
TRBD2	NA	TRBV29-1	TRBJ2-5	CSVGRLAMEETQYF	TGCAGCGTCGGCCGACTAGCGATGGAAGAGACCCAGTACTTC
TRBD1	NA	TRBV5-4	TRBJ2-5	CASSGTPTGGEETQYF	TGTGCCAGCAGCGGAACGCCGACAGGGGGCGAGGAGACCCAGTACTTC
NA	NA	TRBV18	TRBJ2-2	CASSPFRTGNTGELFF	TGTGCCAGCTCACCCTTTCGGACGGGGAACACCGGGGAGCTGTTTTTT
NA	NA	TRBV18	TRBJ2-5	CASSLAPQETQYF	TGTGCCAGCTCTCTAGCCCCTCAAGAGACCCAGTACTTC
TRBD2	NA	TRBV9	TRBJ2-7	CASSTLRGYEQYF	TGTGCCAGCAGCACCCTGCGGGGGTACGAGCAGTACTTC
NA	NA	TRBV7-9	TRBJ1-5	CASSPGTERNQPQHF	TGTGCCAGCAGCCCCGGGACCGAGAGGAATCAGCCCCAGCATTTT
NA	NA	TRBV19	TRBJ1-1	CASRNQGWTEAFF	TGTGCCAGTAGAAATCAGGGTTGGACTGAAGCTTTCTTT
NA	NA	TRBV11-1	TRBJ2-3	CASSPDLESTDTQYF	TGTGCCAGCAGCCCTGATCTAGAATCGACAGATACGCAGTATTTT
NA	NA	TRBV6-6	TRBJ1-5	CASTPQMGNQPQHF	TGTGCCAGCACCCCCCAGATGGGTAATCAGCCCCAGCATTTT
NA	NA	TRBV28	TRBJ2-7	CASRDMYEQYF	TGTGCCAGCAGGGATATGTACGAGCAGTACTTC
NA	NA	TRBV5-4	TRBJ2-7	CASSPLPGTPYEQYF	TGTGCCAGCAGCCCCCTCCCCGGGACCCCCTACGAGCAGTACTTC
TRBD1	NA	TRBV4-2	TRBJ2-7	CASSLRQGGYEQYF	TGTGCCAGCAGCCTCCGACAGGGCGGCTACGAGCAGTACTTC
TRBD1	NA	TRBV19	TRBJ1-1	CASSTPGDRGSTEAFF	TGTGCCAGTAGTACACCCGGGGACAGGGGGTCCACTGAAGCTTTCTTT
TRBD2	NA	TRBV29-1	TRBJ2-7	CSMRSGEDYEQYF	TGCAGCATGAGGAGCGGGGAGGACTACGAGCAGTACTTC
TRBD2	once	TRBV19	TRBJ2-7	CASSSRRLAGDYEQYF	TGTGCCAGTAGTTCCAGAAGACTAGCGGGAGACTACGAGCAGTACTTC
NA	NA	TRBV28	TRBJ1-1	CASSLKFTGHNTEAFF	TGTGCCAGCAGCCTCAAATTCACAGGGCATAACACTGAAGCTTTCTTT
TRBD1	NA	TRBV29-1	TRBJ2-5	CSVASSGTEETQYF	TGCAGCGTTGCAAGCTCCGGGACAGAAGAGACCCAGTACTTC
TRBD2	few	TRBV5-1	TRBJ2-3	CASSLETSGADTQYF	TGCGCCAGCAGCTTGGAGACTAGCGGGGCAGATACGCAGTATTTT
NA	NA	TRBV28	TRBJ2-1	CASSSGTTKNEQFF	TGTGCCAGCAGTTCAGGTACAACGAAGAATGAGCAGTTCTTC
NA	NA	TRBV27	TRBJ1-3	CASSPSDVGNTIYF	TGTGCCAGCAGCCCCTCCGACGTAGGAAACACCATATATTTT
NA	NA	TRBV19	TRBJ1-2	CASSPGSPLRGYTF	TGTGCCAGTAGTCCGGGGAGCCCCCTGAGGGGCTACACCTTC
NA	many	TRBV7-9	TRBJ1-1	CASSSTRWGNTEAFF	TGTGCCAGCAGCTCTACTCGCTGGGGGAACACTGAAGCTTTCTTT
NA	NA	TRBV29-1	TRBJ2-3	CSVEDLGPAGTDTQYF	TGCAGCGTTGAAGATCTGGGCCCGGCGGGCACAGATACGCAGTATTTT
NA	NA	TRBV5-1	TRBJ1-5	CASSLEVSRENQPQHF	TGCGCCAGCAGCTTGGAAGTATCGAGGGAAAATCAGCCCCAGCATTTT
NA	NA	TRBV7-6	TRBJ2-2	CASSVGASYTGELFF	TGTGCCAGCAGCGTAGGGGCCAGTTACACCGGGGAGCTGTTTTTT
NA	NA	TRBV2	TRBJ2-7	CASSETVQGYEQYF	TGTGCCAGCAGTGAAACGGTCCAAGGCTACGAGCAGTACTTC
TRBD1	NA	TRBV7-9	TRBJ2-7	CASSLALGTGYEQYF	TGTGCCAGCAGCTTAGCGCTCGGGACAGGCTACGAGCAGTACTTC
NA	NA	TRBV28	TRBJ1-4	CASSFIQGNEKLFF	TGTGCCAGCAGTTTCATACAGGGAAACGAAAAACTGTTTTTT
NA	NA	TRBV28	TRBJ1-1	CASSLGGHRIDTEAFF	TGTGCCAGCAGTTTAGGGGGGCACCGAATCGACACTGAAGCTTTCTTT
TRBD2	few	TRBV12-5	TRBJ2-3	CASGLGLAGSTDTQYF	TGTGCTAGTGGTTTGGGACTAGCGGGATCCACAGATACGCAGTATTTT
TRBD1	NA	TRBV2	TRBJ1-3	CASRARGQGFTHSGNTIYF	TGTGCCAGCAGAGCACGCGGACAGGGTTTTACCCACTCTGGAAACACCATATATTTT
TRBD2	NA	TRBV30	TRBJ2-3	CAWSGKAGGSTDTQYF	TGTGCCTGGAGTGGAAAGGCGGGAGGGAGCACAGATACGCAGTATTTT
TRBD2	NA	TRBV7-2	TRBJ2-3	CASSLIRLAGGNTDTQYF	TGTGCCAGCAGCTTAATTAGACTAGCGGGAGGGAACACAGATACGCAGTATTTT
NA	NA	TRBV19	TRBJ2-7	CASSRSTGPHEQYF	TGTGCCAGTAGCCGAAGCACCGGGCCCCACGAGCAGTACTTC
TRBD1	NA	TRBV4-2	TRBJ1-2	CASSQDGTGSNYGYTF	TGTGCCAGCAGCCAAGATGGGACAGGGAGTAACTATGGCTACACCTTC
NA	NA	TRBV27	TRBJ2-1	CASRISSYNEQFF	TGTGCCAGCAGGATCAGCTCCTACAATGAGCAGTTCTTC
NA	NA	TRBV6-6	TRBJ1-2	CASRYEGFYGYTF	TGTGCCAGCAGATACGAGGGGTTCTATGGCTACACCTTC
NA	NA	TRBV9	TRBJ2-1	CAPPRGKWDEQFF	TGTGCCCCTCCCCGCGGGAAGTGGGATGAGCAGTTCTTC
TRBD2	NA	TRBV4-2	TRBJ2-7	CASSQEGTSGSSYEQYF	TGTGCCAGCAGCCAAGAAGGGACTAGCGGGAGCTCCTACGAGCAGTACTTC